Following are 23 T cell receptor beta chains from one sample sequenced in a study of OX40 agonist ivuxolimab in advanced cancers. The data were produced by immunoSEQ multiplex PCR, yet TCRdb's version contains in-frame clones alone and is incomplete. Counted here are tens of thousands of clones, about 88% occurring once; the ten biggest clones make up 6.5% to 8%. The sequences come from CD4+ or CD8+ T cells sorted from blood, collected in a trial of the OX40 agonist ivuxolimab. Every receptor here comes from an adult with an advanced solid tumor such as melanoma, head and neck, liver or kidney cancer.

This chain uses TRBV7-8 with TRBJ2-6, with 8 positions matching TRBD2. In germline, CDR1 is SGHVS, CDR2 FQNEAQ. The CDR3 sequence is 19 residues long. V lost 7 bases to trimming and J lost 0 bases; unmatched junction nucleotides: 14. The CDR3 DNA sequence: TGTGCCAGCATTGGGGGCACTGGCGGGAGGAGCTCTGGGGCCAACGTCCTGACTTTC. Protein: CASIGGTGGRSSGANVLTF.

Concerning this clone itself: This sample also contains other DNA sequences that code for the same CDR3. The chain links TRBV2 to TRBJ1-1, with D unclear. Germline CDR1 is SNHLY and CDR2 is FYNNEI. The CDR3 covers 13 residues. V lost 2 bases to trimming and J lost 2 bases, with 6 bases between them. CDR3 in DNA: TGTGCCAGCAGTGAATTGGAAAACACTGAAGCTTTCTTT. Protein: CASSELENTEAFF.

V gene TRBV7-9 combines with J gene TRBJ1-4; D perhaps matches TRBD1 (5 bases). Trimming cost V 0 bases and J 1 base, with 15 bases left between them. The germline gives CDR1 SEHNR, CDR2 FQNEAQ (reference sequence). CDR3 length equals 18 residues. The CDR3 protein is CASSLALGRGLTNEKLFF. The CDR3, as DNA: TGTGCCAGCAGCTTAGCCCTCGGGAGGGGCTTAACTAATGAAAAACTGTTTTTT.

The CDR3 protein is CASSKQGQSYEKLFF. DNA for the CDR3: TGTGCCAGCAGTAAGCAGGGACAGTCATATGAAAAACTGTTTTTT. J is TRBJ1-4 and V is TRBV27; 7 bases map to TRBD1. The germline gives CDR1 MNHEY, CDR2 SMNVEV (reference sequence). This CDR3 is built from 15 residues. V shed 5 bases, J shed 6 bases, and the junction held 9 bases outside the gene matches.

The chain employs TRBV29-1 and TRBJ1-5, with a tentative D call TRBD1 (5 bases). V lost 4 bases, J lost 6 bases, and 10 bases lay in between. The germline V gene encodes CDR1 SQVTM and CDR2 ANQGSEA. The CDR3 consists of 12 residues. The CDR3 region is CSVVEGSQPQHF. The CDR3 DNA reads TGCAGCGTTGTAGAGGGGAGTCAGCCCCAGCATTTT.

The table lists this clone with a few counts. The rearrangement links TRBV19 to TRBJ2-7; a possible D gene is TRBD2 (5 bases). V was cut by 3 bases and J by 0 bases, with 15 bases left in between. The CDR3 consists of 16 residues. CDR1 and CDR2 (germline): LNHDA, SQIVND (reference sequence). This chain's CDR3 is CASSISGTASSYEQYF. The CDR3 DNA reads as TGTGCCAGTAGTATCTCGGGAACAGCGAGCTCCTACGAGCAGTACTTC.

The CDR3 region has the DNA TGTGCCACCAGGGAGGGGGGGGCGTCGGACTATGGCTACACCTTC. As protein: CATREGGASDYGYTF. The chain uses TRBV15 and TRBJ1-2; possibly TRBD1 for D (6 bases). V gave up 6 bases and J gave up 3 bases, with 17 bases separating them. Germline V lookup: CDR1 LNHNV, CDR2 YYDKDF (reference sequence). This CDR3 spans 15 amino acids.

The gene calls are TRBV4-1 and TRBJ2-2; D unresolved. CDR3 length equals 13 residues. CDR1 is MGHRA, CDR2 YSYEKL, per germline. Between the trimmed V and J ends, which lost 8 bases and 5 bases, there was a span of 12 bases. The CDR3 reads CASSGYTTGELFF. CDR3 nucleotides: TGCGCCAGCTCAGGCTATACAACCGGGGAGCTGTTTTTT.

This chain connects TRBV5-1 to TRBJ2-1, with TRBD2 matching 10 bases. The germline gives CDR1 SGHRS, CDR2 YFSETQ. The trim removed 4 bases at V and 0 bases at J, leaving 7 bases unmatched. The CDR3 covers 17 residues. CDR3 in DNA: TGCGCCAGCAGCCCCCCCAGACTAGCGGGCTCCTACAATGAGCAGTTCTTC. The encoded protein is CASSPPRLAGSYNEQFF.

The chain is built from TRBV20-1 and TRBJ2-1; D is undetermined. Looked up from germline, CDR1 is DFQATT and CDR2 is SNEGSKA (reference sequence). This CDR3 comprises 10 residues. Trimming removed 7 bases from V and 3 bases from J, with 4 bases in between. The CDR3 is CSVGYNEQFF. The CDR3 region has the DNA TGCAGTGTAGGCTACAATGAGCAGTTCTTC.

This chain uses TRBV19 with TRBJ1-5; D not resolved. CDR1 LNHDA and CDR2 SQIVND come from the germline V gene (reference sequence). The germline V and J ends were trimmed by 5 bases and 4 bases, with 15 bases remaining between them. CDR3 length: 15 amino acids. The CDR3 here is CASSGAGVGNQPQHF. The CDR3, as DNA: TGTGCCAGTAGTGGAGCCGGGGTGGGTAATCAGCCCCAGCATTTT.

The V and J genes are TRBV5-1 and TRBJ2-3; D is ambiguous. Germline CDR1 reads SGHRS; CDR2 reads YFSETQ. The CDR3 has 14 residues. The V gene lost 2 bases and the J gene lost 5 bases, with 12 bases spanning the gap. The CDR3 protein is CASSLSVVRDTQYF. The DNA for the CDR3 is TGCGCCAGCAGCTTAAGTGTAGTCAGAGATACGCAGTATTTT.

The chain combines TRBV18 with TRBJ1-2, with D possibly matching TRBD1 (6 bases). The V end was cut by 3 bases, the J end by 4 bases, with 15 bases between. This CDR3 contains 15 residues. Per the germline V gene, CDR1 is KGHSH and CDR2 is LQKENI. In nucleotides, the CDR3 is TGTGCCAGCTCACCCCCAGGGGCAGGGGTCTATGGCTACACCTTC. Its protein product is CASSPPGAGVYGYTF.

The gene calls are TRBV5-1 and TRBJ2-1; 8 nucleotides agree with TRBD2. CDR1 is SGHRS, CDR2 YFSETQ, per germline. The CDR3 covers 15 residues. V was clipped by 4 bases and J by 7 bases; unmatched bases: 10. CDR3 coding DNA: TGCGCCAGCAGCCCGGTTACTAGCGGCAATAATGAGCAGTTCTTC. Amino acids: CASSPVTSGNNEQFF.

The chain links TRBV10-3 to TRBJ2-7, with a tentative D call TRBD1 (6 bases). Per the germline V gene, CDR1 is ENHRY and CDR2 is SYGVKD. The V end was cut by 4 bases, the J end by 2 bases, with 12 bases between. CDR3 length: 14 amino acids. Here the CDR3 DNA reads TGTGCCATCAGTGGCCAGGGGATCGCCTACGAGCAGTACTTC. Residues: CAISGQGIAYEQYF.

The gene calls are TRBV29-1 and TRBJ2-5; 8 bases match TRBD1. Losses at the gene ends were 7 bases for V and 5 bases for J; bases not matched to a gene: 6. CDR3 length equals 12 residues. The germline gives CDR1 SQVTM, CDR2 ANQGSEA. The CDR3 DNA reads TGCAGCGCTTCAGGGGGCCTGGAGACCCAGTACTTC. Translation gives CSASGGLETQYF.

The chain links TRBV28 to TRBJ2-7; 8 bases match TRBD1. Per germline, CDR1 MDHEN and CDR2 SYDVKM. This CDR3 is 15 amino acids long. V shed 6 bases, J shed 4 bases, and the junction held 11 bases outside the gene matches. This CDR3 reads CASSGQGQTLYEQYV. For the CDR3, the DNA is TGTGCCAGCAGCGGACAGGGTCAAACCTTGTACGAGCAGTACGTC.

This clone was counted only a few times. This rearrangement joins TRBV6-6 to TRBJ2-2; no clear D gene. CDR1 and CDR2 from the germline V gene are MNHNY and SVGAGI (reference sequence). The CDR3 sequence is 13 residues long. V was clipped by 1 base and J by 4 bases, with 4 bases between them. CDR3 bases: TGTGCCAGCAGTTACTTTGGCACCGGGGAGCTGTTTTTT. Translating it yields CASSYFGTGELFF.

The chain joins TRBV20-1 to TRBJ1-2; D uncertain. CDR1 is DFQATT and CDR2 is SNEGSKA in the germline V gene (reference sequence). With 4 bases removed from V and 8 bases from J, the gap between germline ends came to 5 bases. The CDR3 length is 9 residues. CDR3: CSAKKGYTF. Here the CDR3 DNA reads TGCAGTGCTAAAAAAGGCTACACCTTC.

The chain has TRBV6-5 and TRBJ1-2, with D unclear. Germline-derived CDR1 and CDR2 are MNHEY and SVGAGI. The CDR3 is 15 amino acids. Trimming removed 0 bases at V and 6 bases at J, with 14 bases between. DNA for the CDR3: TGTGCCAGCAGTTACTCTGGACTCGCGGAGGATGGCTACACCTTC. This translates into CASSYSGLAEDGYTF.

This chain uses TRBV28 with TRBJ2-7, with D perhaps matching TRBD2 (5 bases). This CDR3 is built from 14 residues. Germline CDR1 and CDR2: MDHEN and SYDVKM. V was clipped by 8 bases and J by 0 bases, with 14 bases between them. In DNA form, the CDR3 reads TGTGCCAGCGGTTCCCCGGGAAGCTCCTACGAGCAGTACGTC. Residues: CASGSPGSSYEQYV.

Written as DNA, the CDR3 is TGTGCCAGCAGTGGAGGGAATGGAGAAAAACTGTTTTTT. Protein: CASSGGNGEKLFF. This chain connects TRBV2 to TRBJ1-4; D uncertain. This CDR3 has 13 amino acids. Germline V gives CDR1 SNHLY, CDR2 FYNNEI. V was cut by 4 bases and J by 8 bases, with 11 bases left in between.

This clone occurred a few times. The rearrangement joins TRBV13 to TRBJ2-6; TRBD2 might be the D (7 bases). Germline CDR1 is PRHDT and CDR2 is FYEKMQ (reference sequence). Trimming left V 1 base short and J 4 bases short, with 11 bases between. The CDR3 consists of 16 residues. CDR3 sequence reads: CASSLEGEGGANVLTF. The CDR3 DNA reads TGTGCCAGCAGCTTAGAGGGGGAGGGCGGGGCCAACGTCCTGACTTTC. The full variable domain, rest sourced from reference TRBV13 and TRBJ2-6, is AAGVIQSPRHLIKEKRETATLKCYPIPRHDTVYWYQQGPGQDPQFLISFYEKMQSDKGSIPDRFSAQQFSDYHSELNMSSLELGDSALYFCASSLEGEGGANVLTFGAGSRLTVL.